This TCR beta chain was recovered during a study of early T cells in non-severe SARS-CoV-2 infection. Overall study context: Sequencing input comprised bulk RNA from unsorted whole blood; chain pairing was not available.

Separate cDNA molecules each had unique molecular identifiers attached to them. In TCRdb, the 5' RACE reads were re-called with MiXCR into one record per CDR3 protein. This repertoire shows around 63,000 distinct CDR3 sequences, approximately 9.1% found once; its top ten account for 15% to 18%. Study-level results: There was a bias toward anti-spike CD8 responses in VDJdb matching, which missed private and CD4 specificities.

In germline, CDR1 is DFQATT, CDR2 SNEGSKA (reference sequence). V gave up 5 bases and J gave up 0 bases; unmatched junction bases: 7. This CDR3 contains 15 residues. This clonotype turned up a few times. Antigen unknown. The sequences come from whole blood, collected at baseline. The receptor comes from an adult who was a healthcare worker with PCR-confirmed SARS-CoV-2 infection or an uninfected control (not recorded which). The chain uses TRBV20-1 and TRBJ2-5; TRBD2 matches 9 bases. The CDR3 DNA is TGCAGTGCTCCCCCCCTAGCGGGGTACCAAGAGACCCAGTACTTC. This encodes CSAPPLAGYQETQYF.